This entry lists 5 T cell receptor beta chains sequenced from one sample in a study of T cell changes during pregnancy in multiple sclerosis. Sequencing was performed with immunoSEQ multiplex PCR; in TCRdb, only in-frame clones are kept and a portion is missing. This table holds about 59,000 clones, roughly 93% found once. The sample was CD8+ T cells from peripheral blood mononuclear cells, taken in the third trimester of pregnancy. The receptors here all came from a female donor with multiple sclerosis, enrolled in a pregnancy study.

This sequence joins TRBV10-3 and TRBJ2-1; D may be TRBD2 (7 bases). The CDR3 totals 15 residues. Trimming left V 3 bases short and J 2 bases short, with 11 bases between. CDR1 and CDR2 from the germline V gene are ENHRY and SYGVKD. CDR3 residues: CAISESGGPYNEQFF. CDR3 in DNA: TGTGCCATCAGTGAATCCGGGGGGCCCTACAATGAGCAGTTCTTC.

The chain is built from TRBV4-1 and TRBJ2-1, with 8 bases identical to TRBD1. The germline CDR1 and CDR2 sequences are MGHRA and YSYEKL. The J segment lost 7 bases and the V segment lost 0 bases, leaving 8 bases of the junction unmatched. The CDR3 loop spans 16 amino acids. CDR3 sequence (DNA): TGCGCCAGCAGCCAAGACGGAACCGGGACAGGTAATGAGCAGTTCTTC. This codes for CASSQDGTGTGNEQFF.

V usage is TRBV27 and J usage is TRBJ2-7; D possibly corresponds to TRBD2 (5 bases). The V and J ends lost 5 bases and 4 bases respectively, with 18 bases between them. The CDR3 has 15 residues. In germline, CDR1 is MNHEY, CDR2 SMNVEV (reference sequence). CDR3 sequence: CASSPGVLQLYEQYF. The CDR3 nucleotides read TGTGCCAGCAGTCCCGGGGTCCTCCAACTATACGAGCAGTACTTC.

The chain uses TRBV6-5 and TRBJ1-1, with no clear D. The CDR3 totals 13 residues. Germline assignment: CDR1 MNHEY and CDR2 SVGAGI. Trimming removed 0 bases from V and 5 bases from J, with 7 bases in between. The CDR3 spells CASSYSQETEAFF. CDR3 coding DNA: TGTGCCAGCAGTTACTCGCAGGAAACTGAAGCTTTCTTT.

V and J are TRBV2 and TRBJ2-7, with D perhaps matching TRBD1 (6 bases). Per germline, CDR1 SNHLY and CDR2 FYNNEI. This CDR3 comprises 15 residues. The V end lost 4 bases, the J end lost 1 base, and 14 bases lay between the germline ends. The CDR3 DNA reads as TGTGCCAGCAGTGCCGGACAGTCCCTATCCTACGAGCAGTACTTC. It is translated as CASSAGQSLSYEQYF.